The rows below give T cell receptor beta chains drawn from one sample of a study of blood T cell repertoires in COVID-19. The method was immunoSEQ multiplex PCR; TCRdb's version includes in-frame clones alone and lacks a portion of them. Of hundreds of thousands of clones in the sample, 90% are singletons; the top ten hold 0.87%. Material: PBMCs or T cells enriched from blood (not recorded which). These receptors originate from a man in his fifties or sixties who had been exposed to COVID-19. CDR3s include the opening cysteine and the closing phenylalanine or tryptophan. The order of the fields is D gene, V gene, J gene, clone size, CDR3 DNA, CDR3 protein. D genes are given only for firm matches. The size field is filled for only some rows; it gives once, few, many or a size class.

-	TRBV24-1	TRBJ2-3	-	TGTGCCACCAGTGATTGGAGAGAAACAGATACGCAGTATTTT	CATSDWRETDTQYF
-	TRBV5-1	TRBJ1-1	-	TGCGCCAGCAGCTTCAGTAACACTGAAGCTTTCTTT	CASSFSNTEAFF
-	TRBV7-2	TRBJ1-2	-	TGTGCCAGCAGCTTTAGCCCGGGGTCAGGTGAAGGCTACACCTTC	CASSFSPGSGEGYTF
TRBD1	TRBV5-1	TRBJ1-3	-	TGCGCCAGCAGCCTTGGACAGGGGGCCCTCTACTCTGGAAACACCATATATTTT	CASSLGQGALYSGNTIYF
-	TRBV7-9	TRBJ1-6	-	TGTGCCAGCAGCTTAGACGGCACTAGGGCCCTCCACTTT	CASSLDGTRALHF
TRBD1	TRBV19	TRBJ2-5	-	TGTGCCAGTAGTCTTAGGGGGCCAGAGACCCAGTACTTC	CASSLRGPETQYF
TRBD2	TRBV7-3	TRBJ2-3	-	TGTGCCAGCAGCCCTGGACTAGCGGCCTTCACAGATACGCAGTATTTT	CASSPGLAAFTDTQYF
-	TRBV11-2	TRBJ1-6	-	TGTGCCAGCAGTCGAACAGGGTCTCGTTCACCCCTCCACTTT	CASSRTGSRSPLHF
-	TRBV13	TRBJ1-1	-	TGTGCCAGCAGCTTAGTCCCTAAGAACACTGAAGCTTTCTTT	CASSLVPKNTEAFF
TRBD1	TRBV6-5	TRBJ1-1	-	TGTGCCAGCAGTCACAGGGGTAAGGGAGTGGCTTTCTTT	CASSHRGKGVAFF
TRBD1	TRBV27	TRBJ2-2	-	TGTGCCAGCAGCCTCAGGGGGTCGAACACCGGGGAGCTGTTTTTT	CASSLRGSNTGELFF
-	TRBV5-1	TRBJ1-1	-	TGCGCCAGCAGCTTACAGGGTCGGGGCACTGAAGCTTTCTTT	CASSLQGRGTEAFF
-	TRBV10-3	TRBJ2-5	-	TGTGCCACCAGGGGGGCGGCGGAGACCCAGTACTTC	CATRGAAETQYF
-	TRBV20-1	TRBJ1-2	-	TGCAGTGCTAGTCTCGGGCTGACAGCGGGCCCGAGGGGCTACACCTTC	CSASLGLTAGPRGYTF
TRBD1	TRBV2	TRBJ1-1	-	TGTGCCGTCGACCCAGGGGGGCAGATCATGAACACTGAAGCTTTCTTT	CAVDPGGQIMNTEAFF
TRBD2	TRBV19	TRBJ2-3	-	TGTGCCAGTAGTAGAGGGGCCGGGACTAGCGGCACCCAGGGGACGCAGTATTTT	CASSRGAGTSGTQGTQYF
TRBD2	TRBV19	TRBJ2-5	-	TGTGCCAGTAGTATCGGTTTAGCTAGCGGGAGTGCGGGTGAGACCCAGTACTTC	CASSIGLASGSAGETQYF
-	TRBV2	TRBJ1-5	-	TGTGCCAGCACCAAGGAGGACAATCAGCCCCAGCATTTT	CASTKEDNQPQHF
TRBD1	TRBV19	TRBJ1-3	-	TGTGCCAGTAGTATCAGAAAGACAGGGATAAACACCATATATTTT	CASSIRKTGINTIYF
-	TRBV7-2	TRBJ1-1	-	TGTGCCAGCAGCTTAGATTTTGAGAGCCACTCCGAAGCTTTCTTT	CASSLDFESHSEAFF
TRBD1	TRBV3-1/TRBV3-2	TRBJ1-2	once	TGTGCCAGCACCGCCGGGACAGTGGGCTACACCTTC	CASTAGTVGYTF
-	TRBV5-1	TRBJ2-3	-	TGCGCCAGCAGCTCAGGACAGAGAAACACAGATACGCAGTATTTT	CASSSGQRNTDTQYF
TRBD1	TRBV5-1	TRBJ1-1	-	TGCGCCAGCAGCGGGGAGACAGGGGGCGTGGAAGCTTTCTTT	CASSGETGGVEAFF
TRBD2	TRBV6-5	TRBJ2-3	once	TGTGCCAGCAGTTACTCGGCTAGCGGGAGCGCAGATACGCAGTATTTT	CASSYSASGSADTQYF
-	TRBV29-1	TRBJ2-5	-	TGCAGCGTTGAAGATCAGGGGGAGACCCAGTACTTC	CSVEDQGETQYF
-	TRBV5-4	TRBJ1-2	-	TGTGCCAGCAGCTTGGGGGGCGGAGCTAACTATGGCTACACCTTC	CASSLGGGANYGYTF
-	TRBV21-1	TRBJ2-3	-	TGTGCCAGCAGCAAAATTGTTAGCGGGAGCACAGATACGCAGTATTTT	CASSKIVSGSTDTQYF
TRBD2	TRBV5-1	TRBJ2-1	-	TGCGCCAGCAGCCCGGTTGGGACTAGCGGGAGCGGTGAGCAGTTCTTC	CASSPVGTSGSGEQFF
TRBD2	TRBV3-1/TRBV3-2	TRBJ2-1	-	TGTGCCAGCAGCCAAGACCTAGCGGGAGGGAGGAATGAGCAGTTCTTC	CASSQDLAGGRNEQFF
-	TRBV7-3	TRBJ2-3	-	TGTGTCAGCAGCTTATTAAGAGCCACAGATACGCAGTATTTT	CVSSLLRATDTQYF
-	TRBV5-6	TRBJ1-2	-	TGTGCCAGCAGCTCGGTCCCGCGGGACTATGGCTACACCTTC	CASSSVPRDYGYTF
-	TRBV15	TRBJ2-1	-	TGTGCCACCAGCAGACGCACAAACAATGAGCAGTTCTTC	CATSRRTNNEQFF
-	TRBV5-1	TRBJ2-2	-	TGCGCCAGCTCCACGAGCAGGATTTCCGGGGAGCTGTTTTTT	CASSTSRISGELFF
-	TRBV28	TRBJ1-5	-	TGTGCCAGCAGTCCCGGCGGAGACAATCAGCCCCAGCATTTT	CASSPGGDNQPQHF
TRBD1	TRBV2	TRBJ1-5	-	TGTGCCAGCAGAGCAACCGGGACAGGGGGTAACCAGCCCCAGCATTTT	CASRATGTGGNQPQHF
-	TRBV5-6	TRBJ2-1	-	TGTGCCAGCAGCCCTACCCGGGACAAATTCGACAATGAGCAGTTCTTC	CASSPTRDKFDNEQFF
TRBD1	TRBV5-1	TRBJ2-6	-	TGCGCCAGCACCCCGACAGGGGTCGGGGCCAACGTCCTGACTTTC	CASTPTGVGANVLTF
TRBD2	TRBV14	TRBJ2-1	-	TGTGCCAGCAGCCAAAGCGGGGGGGCCCGAGAGCAGTTCTTC	CASSQSGGAREQFF
-	TRBV7-9	TRBJ2-4	-	TGTGCCAGCCGCTCCTCGGTAAACATTCAGTACTTC	CASRSSVNIQYF
-	TRBV2	TRBJ2-7	-	TGTGCCAGCGTGTGGGACAACTACGAGCAGTACTTC	CASVWDNYEQYF
-	TRBV21-1	TRBJ1-1	-	TGTGCCAGCAGCAAAGGGGGGGGCGTAAGCACTGAAGCTTTCTTT	CASSKGGGVSTEAFF
-	TRBV15	TRBJ1-5	once	TGTGCCACCAGCAGTTTCTCCGGCAATCAGCCCCAGCATTTT	CATSSFSGNQPQHF
-	TRBV2	TRBJ1-6	-	TGTGCCAGCATTTCGACAGGCCCGCTCGTACCCCACTTT	CASISTGPLVPHF
-	TRBV7-3	TRBJ2-3	-	TGTGCCAGCAGCTTGGGCAGCCGCACAGATACGCAGTATTTT	CASSLGSRTDTQYF
TRBD2	TRBV28	TRBJ2-3	-	TGTGCCAGCAGTTCTCCTAGCGGGGCTAGCACAGATACGCAGTATTTT	CASSSPSGASTDTQYF
TRBD1	TRBV5-1	TRBJ1-2	once	TGCGCCAGCAGCCTGGGACAGGGGGCGAGCTATGGCTACACCTTC	CASSLGQGASYGYTF
-	TRBV6-5	TRBJ1-2	-	TGTGCCAGCAGTTACTCTAAAGGGACACGCGTCTATGGCTACACCTTC	CASSYSKGTRVYGYTF